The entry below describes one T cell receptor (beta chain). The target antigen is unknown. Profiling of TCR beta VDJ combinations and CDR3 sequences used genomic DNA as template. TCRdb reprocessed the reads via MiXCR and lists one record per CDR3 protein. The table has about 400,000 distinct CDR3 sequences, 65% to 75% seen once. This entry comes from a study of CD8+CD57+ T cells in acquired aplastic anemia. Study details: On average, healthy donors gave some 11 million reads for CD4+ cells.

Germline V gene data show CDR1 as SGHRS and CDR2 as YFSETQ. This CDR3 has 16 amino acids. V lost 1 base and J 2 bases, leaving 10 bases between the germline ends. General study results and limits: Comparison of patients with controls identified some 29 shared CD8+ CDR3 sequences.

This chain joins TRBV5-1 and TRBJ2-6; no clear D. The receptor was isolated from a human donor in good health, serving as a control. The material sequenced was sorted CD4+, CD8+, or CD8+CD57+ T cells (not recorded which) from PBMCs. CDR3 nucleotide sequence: TGCGCCAGCAGCTTGCGACCTATGCCTGGGGCCAACGTCCTGACTTTC. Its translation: CASSLRPMPGANVLTF.